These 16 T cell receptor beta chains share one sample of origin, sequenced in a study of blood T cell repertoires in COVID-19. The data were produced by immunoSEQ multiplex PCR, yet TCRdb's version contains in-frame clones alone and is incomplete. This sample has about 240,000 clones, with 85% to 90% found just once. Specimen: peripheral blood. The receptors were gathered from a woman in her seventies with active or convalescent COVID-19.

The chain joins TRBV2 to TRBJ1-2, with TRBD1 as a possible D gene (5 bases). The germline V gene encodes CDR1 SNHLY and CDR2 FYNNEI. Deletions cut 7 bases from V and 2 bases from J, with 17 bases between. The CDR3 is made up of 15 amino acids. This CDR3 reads CASTNMDTPNYGYTF. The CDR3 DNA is TGTGCCAGCACAAATATGGACACACCCAACTATGGCTACACCTTC.

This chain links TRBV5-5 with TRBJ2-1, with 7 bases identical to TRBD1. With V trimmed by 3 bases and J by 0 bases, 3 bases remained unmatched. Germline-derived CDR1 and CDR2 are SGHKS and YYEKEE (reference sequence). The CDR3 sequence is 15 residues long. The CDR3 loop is CASSSYRGSYNEQFF. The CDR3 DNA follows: TGTGCCAGCAGCTCCTACAGGGGCTCCTACAATGAGCAGTTCTTC.

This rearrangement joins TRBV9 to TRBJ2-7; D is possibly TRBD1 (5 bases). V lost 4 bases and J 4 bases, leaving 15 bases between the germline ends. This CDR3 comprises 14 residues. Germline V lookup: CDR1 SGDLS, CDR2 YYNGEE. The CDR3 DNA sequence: TGTGCCAGCAGCTTCAGGGATCCCCCGTACGAGCAGTACTTC. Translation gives CASSFRDPPYEQYF. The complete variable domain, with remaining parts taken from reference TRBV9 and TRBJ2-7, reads DSGVTQTPKHLITATGQRVTLRCSPRSGDLSVYWYQQSLDQGLQFLIQYYNGEERAKGNILERFSAQQFPDLHSELNLSSLELGDSALYFCASSFRDPPYEQYFGPGTRLTVT.

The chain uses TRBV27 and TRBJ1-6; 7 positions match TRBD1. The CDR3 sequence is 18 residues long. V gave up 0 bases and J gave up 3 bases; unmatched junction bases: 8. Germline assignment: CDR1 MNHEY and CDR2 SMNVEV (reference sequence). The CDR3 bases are TGTGCCAGCAGTTTATCTTCCCGAGGGACAGACTATAATTCACCCCTCCACTTT. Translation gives CASSLSSRGTDYNSPLHF.

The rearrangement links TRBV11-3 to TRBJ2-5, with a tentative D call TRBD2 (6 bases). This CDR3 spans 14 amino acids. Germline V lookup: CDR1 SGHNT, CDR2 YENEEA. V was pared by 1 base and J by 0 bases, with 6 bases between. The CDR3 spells CASSLGGDQETQYF. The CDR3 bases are TGTGCCAGCAGCTTAGGGGGGGACCAAGAGACCCAGTACTTC.

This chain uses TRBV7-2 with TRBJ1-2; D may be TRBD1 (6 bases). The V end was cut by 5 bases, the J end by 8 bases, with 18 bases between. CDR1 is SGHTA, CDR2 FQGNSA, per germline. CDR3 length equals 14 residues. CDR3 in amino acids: CASSPARTENGYTF. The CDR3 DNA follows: TGTGCCAGCAGCCCAGCACGGACAGAGAACGGCTACACCTTC.

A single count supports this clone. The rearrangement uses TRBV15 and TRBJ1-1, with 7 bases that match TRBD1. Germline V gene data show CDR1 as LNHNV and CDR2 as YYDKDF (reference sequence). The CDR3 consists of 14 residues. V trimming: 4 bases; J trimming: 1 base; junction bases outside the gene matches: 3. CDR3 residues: CATSKDRSNTEAFF. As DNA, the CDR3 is TGTGCCACCAGCAAGGACAGGTCGAACACTGAAGCTTTCTTT. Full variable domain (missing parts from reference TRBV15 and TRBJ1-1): DAMVIQNPRYQVTQFGKPVTLSCSQTLNHNVMYWYQQKSSQAPKLLFHYYDKDFNNEADTPDNFQSRRPNTSFCFLDIRSPGLGDTAMYLCATSKDRSNTEAFFGQGTRLTVV.

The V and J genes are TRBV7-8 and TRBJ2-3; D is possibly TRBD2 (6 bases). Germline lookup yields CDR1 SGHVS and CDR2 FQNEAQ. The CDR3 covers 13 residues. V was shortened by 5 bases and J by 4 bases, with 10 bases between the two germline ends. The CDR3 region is CASSGPGADTQYF. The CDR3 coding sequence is TGTGCCAGCAGCGGTCCGGGGGCAGATACGCAGTATTTT.

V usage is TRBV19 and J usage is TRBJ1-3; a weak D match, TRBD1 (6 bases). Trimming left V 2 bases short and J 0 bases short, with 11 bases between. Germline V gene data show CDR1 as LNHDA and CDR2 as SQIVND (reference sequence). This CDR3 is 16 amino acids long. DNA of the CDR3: TGTGCCAGTAGTATAAGGGGGGACTACTCTGGAAACACCATATATTTT. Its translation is CASSIRGDYSGNTIYF.

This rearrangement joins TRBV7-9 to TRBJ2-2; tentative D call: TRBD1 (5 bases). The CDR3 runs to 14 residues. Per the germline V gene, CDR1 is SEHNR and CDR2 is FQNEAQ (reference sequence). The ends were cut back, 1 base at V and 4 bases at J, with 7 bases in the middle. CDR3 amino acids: CASSLGQPTGELFF. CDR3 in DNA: TGTGCCAGCAGCTTAGGACAGCCCACCGGGGAGCTGTTTTTT.

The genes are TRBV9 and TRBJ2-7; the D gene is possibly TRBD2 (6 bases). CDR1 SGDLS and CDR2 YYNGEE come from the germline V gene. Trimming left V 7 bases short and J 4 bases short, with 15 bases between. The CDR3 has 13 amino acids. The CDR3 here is CASGGGGGYEQYF. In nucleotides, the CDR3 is TGTGCCAGCGGAGGTGGGGGAGGATACGAGCAGTACTTC.

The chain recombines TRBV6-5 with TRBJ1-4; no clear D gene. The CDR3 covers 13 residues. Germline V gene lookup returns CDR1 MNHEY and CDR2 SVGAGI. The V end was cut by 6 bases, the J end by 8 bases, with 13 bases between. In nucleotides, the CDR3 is TGTGCCAGCAGAGTTGCAGCCGGGGAAAAACTGTTTTTT. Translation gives CASRVAAGEKLFF.

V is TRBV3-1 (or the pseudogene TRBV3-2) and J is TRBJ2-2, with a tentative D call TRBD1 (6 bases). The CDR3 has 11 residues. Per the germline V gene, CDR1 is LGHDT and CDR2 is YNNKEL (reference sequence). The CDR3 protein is CATTGTGELFF. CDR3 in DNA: TGTGCTACTACAGGGACCGGGGAGCTGTTTTTT.

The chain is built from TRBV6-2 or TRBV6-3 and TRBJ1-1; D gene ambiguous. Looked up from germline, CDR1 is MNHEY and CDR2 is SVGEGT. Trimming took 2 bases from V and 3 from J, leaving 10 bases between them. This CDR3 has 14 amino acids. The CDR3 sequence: CASSYGTGYTEAFF. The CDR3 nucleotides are TGTGCCAGCAGTTACGGAACGGGGTACACTGAAGCTTTCTTT.

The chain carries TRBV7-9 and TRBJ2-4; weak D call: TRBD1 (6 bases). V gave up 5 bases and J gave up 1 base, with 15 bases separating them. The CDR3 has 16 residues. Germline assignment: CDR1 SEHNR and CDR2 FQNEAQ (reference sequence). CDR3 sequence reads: CASSPIQGIAKNIQYF. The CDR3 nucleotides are TGTGCCAGCAGCCCTATACAGGGAATTGCCAAAAACATTCAGTACTTC. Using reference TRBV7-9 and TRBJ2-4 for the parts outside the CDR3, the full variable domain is DTGVSQNPRHKITKRGQNVTFRCDPISEHNRLYWYRQTLGQGPEFLTYFQNEAQLEKSRLLSDRFSAERPKGSFSTLEIQRTEQGDSAMYLCASSPIQGIAKNIQYFGAGTRLSVL.

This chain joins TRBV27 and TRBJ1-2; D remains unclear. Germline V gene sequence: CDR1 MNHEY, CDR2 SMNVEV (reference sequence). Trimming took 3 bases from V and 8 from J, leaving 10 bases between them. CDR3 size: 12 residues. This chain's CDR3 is CASSFFGRGYTF. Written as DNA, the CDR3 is TGTGCCAGCAGTTTCTTCGGGAGAGGCTACACCTTC.